This TCR beta chain was retrieved from a study of cytomegalovirus exposure and HLA in healthy donors. 13 Jbeta primers and 60 Vbeta primers were used for the PCR. The assay was immunoSEQ multiplex PCR, and TCRdb's table has in-frame clones only and misses some. The sample lists about 190,000 clones; roughly four fifths were seen once. Findings of the study overall: Associated with cytomegalovirus, according to the listing, were 164 TCR beta chains. A later analysis showed TCR association rates differing by HLA locus, peaking at DRB1 and lowest at HLA-C. An analysis done earlier found most TCR beta V segments productive about 90% or about 30% of the time.

Comment on this clone: Its antigen remains unknown.

Sequenced sample: PBMCs. The TCR sequence derives from a young man in good health and CMV-seronegative.

CDR3 residues: CASSLERGDQETQYF. The CDR3 DNA reads TGTGCCAGCAGTTTAGAGCGGGGAGACCAAGAGACCCAGTACTTC. The rearrangement joins TRBV27 to TRBJ2-5, with 7 bases that match TRBD2. CDR3 length equals 15 residues. Germline CDR1 is MNHEY and CDR2 is SMNVEV (reference sequence). The V gene end was trimmed by 2 bases and the J gene end by 0 bases; junction bases not matched to a gene: 3.